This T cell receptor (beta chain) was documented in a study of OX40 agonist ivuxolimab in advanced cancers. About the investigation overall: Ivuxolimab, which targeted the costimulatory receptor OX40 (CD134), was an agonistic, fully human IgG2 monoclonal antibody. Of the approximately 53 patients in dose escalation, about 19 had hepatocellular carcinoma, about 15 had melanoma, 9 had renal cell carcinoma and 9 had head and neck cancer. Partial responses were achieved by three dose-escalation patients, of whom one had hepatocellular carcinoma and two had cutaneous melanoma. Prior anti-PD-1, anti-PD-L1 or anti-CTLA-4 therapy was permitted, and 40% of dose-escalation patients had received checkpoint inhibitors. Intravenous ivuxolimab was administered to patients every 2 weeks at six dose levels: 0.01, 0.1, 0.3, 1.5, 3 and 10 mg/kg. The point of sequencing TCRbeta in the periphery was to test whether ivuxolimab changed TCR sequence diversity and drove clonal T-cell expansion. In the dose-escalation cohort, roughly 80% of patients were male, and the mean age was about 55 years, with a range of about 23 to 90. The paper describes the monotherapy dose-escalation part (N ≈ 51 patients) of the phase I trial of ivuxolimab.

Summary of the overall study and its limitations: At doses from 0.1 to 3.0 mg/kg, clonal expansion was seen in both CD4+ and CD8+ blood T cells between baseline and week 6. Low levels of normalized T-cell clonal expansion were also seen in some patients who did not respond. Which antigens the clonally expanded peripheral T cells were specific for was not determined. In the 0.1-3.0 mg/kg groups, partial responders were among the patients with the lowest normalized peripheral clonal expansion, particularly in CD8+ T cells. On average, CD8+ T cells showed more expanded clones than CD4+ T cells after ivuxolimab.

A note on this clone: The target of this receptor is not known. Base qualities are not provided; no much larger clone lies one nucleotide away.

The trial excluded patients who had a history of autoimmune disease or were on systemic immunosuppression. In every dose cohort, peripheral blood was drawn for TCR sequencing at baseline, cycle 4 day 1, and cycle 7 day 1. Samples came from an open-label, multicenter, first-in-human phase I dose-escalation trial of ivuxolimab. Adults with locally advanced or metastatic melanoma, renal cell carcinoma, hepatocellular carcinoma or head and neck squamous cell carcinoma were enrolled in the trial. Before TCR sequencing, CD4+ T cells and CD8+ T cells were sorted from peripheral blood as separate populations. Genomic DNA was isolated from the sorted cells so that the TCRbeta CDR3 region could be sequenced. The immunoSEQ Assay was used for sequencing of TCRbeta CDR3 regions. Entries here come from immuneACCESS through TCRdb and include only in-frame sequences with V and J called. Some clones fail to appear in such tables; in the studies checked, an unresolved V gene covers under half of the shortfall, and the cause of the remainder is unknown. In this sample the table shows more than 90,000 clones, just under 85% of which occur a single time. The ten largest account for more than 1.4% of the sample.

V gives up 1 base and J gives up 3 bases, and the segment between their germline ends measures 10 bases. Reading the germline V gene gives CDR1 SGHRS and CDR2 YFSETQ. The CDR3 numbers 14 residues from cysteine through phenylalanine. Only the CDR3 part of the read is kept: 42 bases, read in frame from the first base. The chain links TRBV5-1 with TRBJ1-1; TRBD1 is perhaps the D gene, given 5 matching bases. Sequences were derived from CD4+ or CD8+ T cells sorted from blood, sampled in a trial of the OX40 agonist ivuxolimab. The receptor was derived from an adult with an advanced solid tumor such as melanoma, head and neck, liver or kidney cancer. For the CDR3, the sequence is CASSLTTGYTEAFF. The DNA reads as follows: TGCGCCAGCAGCTTGACTACAGGTTACACTGAAGCTTTCTTT.